Here is one T cell receptor (beta chain) with its context. Some clones are missing from TCRdb's copy, which holds only in-frame ones; the method was immunoSEQ multiplex PCR. Altogether some 120,000 clones are present, roughly 86% being singletons, with the ten largest covering around 19%. These data are taken from a study of blood T cell repertoires in COVID-19. Looking at the study overall: The origin of the acute and convalescent COVID-19 samples was the United States, Italy and Spain.

The CDR3 consists of 14 residues. J lost 3 bases, V lost 1 base, and 2 bases had no gene match. Germline V gives CDR1 LGHNT, CDR2 FRNRAP. The TCR was taken from a woman in her fifties or sixties who had recovered from COVID-19. The sample taken for sequencing was peripheral blood. The chain uses TRBV12-5 and TRBJ2-7, with 8 bases matching TRBD1. The CDR3 loop reads CASGLGQGNYEQYF. DNA of the CDR3: TGTGCTAGTGGTTTGGGACAGGGGAACTACGAGCAGTACTTC.